This T cell receptor beta chain was captured in a study of blood T cells in healthy people across ages. It was with a sample-barcoded 5' primer and a J-beta primer mix that a second PCR of roughly 7 to 12 cycles was run. Every single cDNA molecule received a tag from a template-switch adaptor with 12 random nucleotides. MiXCR, applied by TCRdb to the 5' RACE reads, yields one record per CDR3 protein. In the table there are some 760,000 distinct CDR3 sequences, about 25% of which are singletons. In each sample, at least 7 million PBMCs were isolated. The CDR3 sequence is 15 residues long. Unmatched junction bases numbered 5, after V lost 7 bases and J lost 4 bases. The germline gives CDR1 MNHEY, CDR2 SVGEGT. In the case of this clonotype: Its specificity is unknown.

Study findings and constraints: As age increased, TCR beta diversity per million T cells fell in a roughly linear fashion. The lack of PBMC sorting stopped any conclusive naive versus antigen-experienced comparison.

These records were also assigned to another study, of T cells of mothers and their children.

This clonotype originated in a boy aged 5-17 years in good health. The chain links TRBV6-2 or TRBV6-3 to TRBJ2-3, with 13 bases lining up with TRBD2. Material: blood. The CDR3 nucleotides read TGTGCCAGCACCCGAACTAGCGGGGGGGCAGATACGCAGTATTTT. Translated: CASTRTSGGADTQYF.